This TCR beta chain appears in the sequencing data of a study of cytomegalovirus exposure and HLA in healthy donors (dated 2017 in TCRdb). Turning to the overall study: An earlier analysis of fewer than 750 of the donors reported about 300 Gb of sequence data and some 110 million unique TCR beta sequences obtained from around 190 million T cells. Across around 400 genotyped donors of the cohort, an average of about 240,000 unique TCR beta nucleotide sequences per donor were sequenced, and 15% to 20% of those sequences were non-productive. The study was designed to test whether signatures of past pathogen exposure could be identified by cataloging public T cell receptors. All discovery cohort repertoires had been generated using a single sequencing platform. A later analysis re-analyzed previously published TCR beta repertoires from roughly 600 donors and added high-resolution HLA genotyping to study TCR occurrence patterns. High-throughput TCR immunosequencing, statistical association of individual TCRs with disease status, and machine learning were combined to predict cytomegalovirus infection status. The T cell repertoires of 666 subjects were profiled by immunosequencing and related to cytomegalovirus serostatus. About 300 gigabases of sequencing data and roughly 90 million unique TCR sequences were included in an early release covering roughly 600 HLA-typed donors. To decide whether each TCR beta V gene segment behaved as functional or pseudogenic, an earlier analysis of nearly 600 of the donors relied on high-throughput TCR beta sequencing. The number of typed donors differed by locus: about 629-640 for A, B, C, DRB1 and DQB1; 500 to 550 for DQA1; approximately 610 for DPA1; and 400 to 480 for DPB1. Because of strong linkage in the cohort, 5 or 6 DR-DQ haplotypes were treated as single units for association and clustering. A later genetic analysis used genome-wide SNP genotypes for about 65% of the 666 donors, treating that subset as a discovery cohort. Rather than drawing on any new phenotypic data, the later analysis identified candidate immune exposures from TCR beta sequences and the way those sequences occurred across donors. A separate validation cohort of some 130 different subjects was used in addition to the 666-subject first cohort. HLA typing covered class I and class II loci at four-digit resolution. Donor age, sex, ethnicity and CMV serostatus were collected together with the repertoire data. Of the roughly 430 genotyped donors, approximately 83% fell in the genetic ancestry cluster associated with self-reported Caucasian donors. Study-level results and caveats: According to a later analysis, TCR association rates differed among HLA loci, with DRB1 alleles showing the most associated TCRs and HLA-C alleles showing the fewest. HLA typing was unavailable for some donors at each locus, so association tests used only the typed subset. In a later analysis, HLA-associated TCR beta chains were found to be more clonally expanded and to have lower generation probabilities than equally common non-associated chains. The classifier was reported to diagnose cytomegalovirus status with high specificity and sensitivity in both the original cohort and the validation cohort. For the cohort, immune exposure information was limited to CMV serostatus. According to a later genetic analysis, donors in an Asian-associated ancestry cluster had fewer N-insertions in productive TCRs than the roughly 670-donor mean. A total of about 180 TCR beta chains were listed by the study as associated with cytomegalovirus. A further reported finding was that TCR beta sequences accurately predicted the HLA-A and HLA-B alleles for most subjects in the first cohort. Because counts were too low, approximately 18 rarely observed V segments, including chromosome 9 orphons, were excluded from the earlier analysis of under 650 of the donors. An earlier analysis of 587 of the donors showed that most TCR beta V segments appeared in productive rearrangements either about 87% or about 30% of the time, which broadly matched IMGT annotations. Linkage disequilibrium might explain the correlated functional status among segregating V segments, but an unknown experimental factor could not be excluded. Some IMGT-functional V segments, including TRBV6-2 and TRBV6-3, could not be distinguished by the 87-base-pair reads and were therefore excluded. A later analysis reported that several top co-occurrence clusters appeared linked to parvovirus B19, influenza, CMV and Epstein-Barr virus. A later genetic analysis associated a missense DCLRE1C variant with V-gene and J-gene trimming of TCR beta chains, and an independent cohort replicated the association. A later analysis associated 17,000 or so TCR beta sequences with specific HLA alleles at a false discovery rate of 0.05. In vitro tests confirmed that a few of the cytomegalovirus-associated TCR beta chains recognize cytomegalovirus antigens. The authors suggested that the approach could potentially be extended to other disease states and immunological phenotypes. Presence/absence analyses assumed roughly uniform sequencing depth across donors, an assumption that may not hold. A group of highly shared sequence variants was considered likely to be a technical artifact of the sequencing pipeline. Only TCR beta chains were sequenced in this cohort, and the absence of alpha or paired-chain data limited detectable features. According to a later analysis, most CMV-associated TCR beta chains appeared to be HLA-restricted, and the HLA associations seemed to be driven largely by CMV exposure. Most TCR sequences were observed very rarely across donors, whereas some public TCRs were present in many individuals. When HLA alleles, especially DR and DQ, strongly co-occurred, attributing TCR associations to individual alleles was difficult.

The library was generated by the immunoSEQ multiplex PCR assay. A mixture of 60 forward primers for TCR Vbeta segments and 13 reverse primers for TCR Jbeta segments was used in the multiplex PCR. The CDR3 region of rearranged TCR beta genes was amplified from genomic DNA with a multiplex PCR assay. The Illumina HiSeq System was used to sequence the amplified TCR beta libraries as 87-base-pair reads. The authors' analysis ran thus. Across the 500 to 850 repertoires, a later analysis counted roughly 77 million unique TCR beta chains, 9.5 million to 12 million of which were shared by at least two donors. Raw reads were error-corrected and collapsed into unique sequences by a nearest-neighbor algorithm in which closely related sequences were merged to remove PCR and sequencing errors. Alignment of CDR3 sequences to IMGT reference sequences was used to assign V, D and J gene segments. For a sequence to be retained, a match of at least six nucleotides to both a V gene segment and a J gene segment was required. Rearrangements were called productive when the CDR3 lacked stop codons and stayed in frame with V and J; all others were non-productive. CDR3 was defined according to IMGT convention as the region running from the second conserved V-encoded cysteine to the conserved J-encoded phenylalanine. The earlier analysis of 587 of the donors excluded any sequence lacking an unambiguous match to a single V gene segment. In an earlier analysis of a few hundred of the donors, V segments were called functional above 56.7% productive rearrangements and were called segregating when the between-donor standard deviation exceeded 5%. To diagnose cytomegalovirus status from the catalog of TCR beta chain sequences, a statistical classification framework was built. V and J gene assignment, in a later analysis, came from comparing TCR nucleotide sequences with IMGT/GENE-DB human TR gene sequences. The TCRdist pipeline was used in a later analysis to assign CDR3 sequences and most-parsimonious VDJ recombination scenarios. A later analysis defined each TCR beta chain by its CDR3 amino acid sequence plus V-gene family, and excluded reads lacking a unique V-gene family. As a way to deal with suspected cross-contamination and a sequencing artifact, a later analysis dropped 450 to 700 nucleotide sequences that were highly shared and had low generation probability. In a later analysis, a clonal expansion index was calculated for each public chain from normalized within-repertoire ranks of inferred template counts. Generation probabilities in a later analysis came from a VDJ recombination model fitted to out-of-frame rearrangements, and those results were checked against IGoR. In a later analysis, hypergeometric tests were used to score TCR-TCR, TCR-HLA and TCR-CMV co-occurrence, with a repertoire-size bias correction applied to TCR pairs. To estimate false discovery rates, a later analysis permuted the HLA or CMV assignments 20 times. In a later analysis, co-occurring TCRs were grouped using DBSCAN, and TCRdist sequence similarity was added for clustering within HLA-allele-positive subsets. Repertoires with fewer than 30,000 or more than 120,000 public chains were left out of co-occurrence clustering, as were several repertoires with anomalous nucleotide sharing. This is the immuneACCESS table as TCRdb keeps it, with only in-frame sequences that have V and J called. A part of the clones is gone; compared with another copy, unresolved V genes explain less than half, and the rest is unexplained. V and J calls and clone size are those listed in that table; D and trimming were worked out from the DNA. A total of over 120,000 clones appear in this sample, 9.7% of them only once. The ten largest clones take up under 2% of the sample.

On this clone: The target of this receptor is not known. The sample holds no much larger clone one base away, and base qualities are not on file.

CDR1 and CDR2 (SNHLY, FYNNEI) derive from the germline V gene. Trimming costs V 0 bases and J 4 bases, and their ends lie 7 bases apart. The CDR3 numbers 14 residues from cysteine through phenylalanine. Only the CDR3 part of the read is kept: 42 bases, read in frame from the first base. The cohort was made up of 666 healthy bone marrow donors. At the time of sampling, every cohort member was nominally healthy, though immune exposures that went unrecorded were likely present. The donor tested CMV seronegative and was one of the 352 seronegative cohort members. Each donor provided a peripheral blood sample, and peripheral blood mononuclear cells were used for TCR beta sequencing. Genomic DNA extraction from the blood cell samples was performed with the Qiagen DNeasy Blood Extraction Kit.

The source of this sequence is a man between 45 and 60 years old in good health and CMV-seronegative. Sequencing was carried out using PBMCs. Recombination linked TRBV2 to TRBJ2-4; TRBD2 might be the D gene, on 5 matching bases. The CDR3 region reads CASSEAPGKNIQYF. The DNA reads TGTGCCAGCAGTGAAGCTCCGGGGAAAAACATTCAGTACTTC.